This TCR beta chain was observed in a study of blood T cell repertoires in COVID-19 (TCRdb year 2020). For the wider study: Collaborator samples came from the United States, Italy and Spain and covered acute and convalescent phases of COVID-19. The material from the prospective study consisted of cDNA or gDNA derived from T cells, B-cell-depleted T cells, or PBMCs. Samples came from the ongoing ImmuneRACE study (first 160 participants) plus 1,254 subjects from 6 global collaborators. Subjects who had been exposed to COVID-19, were actively infected with it, or had recovered from it provided the deeply sampled blood TCRbeta repertoires that made up the dataset. The repertoires were released in a freely available public database meant as a resource for research on the immune response to SARS-CoV-2. The sample metadata nearly always contained a de-identified subject ID, COVID-19 status, age in years and sex. HLA class I and class II types, where available, came from metadata supplied by the sample provider rather than from assay-based typing. Results the study describes overall, beyond this receptor: The quantity of clinical and demographic metadata differed by source and by participant and was supplied without curation.

As encoded in the germline V gene (reference sequence), CDR1 is MNHEY while CDR2 is SMNVEV. V is pared back by 8 bases and J by 6 bases, with 17 bases lying between the germline termini. The cysteine opens and the phenylalanine closes a CDR3 of 15 amino acids. The sequence is cut down to CDR3 DNA, 45 bases in frame from base 1. The collaborating institutions used their own protocols to collect whole blood in K2EDTA tubes. For TCRbeta analysis, collaborators shipped samples in one of three forms: frozen whole blood, isolated PBMCs, or DNA extracted from either of those sample types. This clone was detected once. Its target antigen remains unknown. Qualities for individual bases were not recorded, and no much larger clone is one base off. The immunoSEQ Assay, a bias-controlled multiplex PCR, was used to amplify TCRbeta CDR3 regions from genomic DNA. Under the source paper's analysis protocol: Nucleated cell counts per sample were estimated from amplification of reference gene primers within the assay. To quantify the absolute abundance of each unique TCRbeta CDR3 rearrangement, sequence reads were collapsed and filtered. Productive Simpson clonality was computed per sample as the square root of Simpson's diversity index over productive rearrangements. Sourced from immuneACCESS, this table was stored by TCRdb with only in-frame sequences that have V and J called. A share of the clones is absent; for the studies checked, an unresolved V gene accounts for under half, and the remainder has no known explanation. V, J and clone size derive from that table, while D and trimming were established from the DNA sequence. Recorded for this sample are around 100,000 clones; just over 85% of them occurred a single time. Around 3.2% of the sample belongs to the ten largest clones.

Sequencing was carried out using peripheral blood. This TCR derives from a human donor in a cohort sampled during active COVID-19. The sequence joins TRBV27 to TRBJ1-6; perhaps TRBD1 is the D gene, with 6 bases matching. The DNA is as follows: TGTGCCAGCTCCGCCGGGGGGACAATTAATTCACCCCTCCACTTT. Its protein product is CASSAGGTINSPLHF.